The present TCR beta chain was sequenced within a study of T cells in localized non-small cell lung cancer. General study findings and limits: Overall survival was longer when the density of T cells in the blood was higher. Uninvolved adjacent lung showed peak T cell clonality, exceeding tumor.

Remarks on this clone: Its antigen is not known.

The CDR3 consists of 15 residues. Germline values: CDR1 KGHSH, CDR2 LQKENI. Trimming took 0 bases from V and 2 from J, leaving 10 bases between them. Only in-frame clones appear in the TCRdb table, and some are missing; sequencing was by immunoSEQ multiplex PCR. This sample has some 26,000 clones; about 90% occur once, and the top ten carry about 3%. The sample consisted of peripheral blood, taken before any cancer treatment. This sequence originates from a woman aged 18 to 55 with stage I lung adenocarcinoma. This rearrangement joins TRBV18 to TRBJ2-5; maybe TRBD1 (5 bases). CDR3 residues: CASSPPLGAQETQYF. Here the CDR3 DNA reads TGTGCCAGCTCACCACCATTAGGGGCTCAAGAGACCCAGTACTTC.